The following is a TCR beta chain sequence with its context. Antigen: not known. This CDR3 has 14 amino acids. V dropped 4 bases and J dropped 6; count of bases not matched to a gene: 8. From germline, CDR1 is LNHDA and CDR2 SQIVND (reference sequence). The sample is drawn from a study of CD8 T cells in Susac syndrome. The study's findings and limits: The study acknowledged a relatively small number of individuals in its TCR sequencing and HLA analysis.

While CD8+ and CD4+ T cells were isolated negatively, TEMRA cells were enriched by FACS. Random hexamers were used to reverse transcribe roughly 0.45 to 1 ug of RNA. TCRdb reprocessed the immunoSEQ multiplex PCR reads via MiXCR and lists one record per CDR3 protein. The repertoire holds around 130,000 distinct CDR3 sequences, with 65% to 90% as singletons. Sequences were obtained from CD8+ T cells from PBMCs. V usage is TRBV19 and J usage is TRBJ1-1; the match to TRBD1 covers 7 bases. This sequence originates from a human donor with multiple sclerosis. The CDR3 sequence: CASSTTGATAEAFF. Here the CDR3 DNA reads TGTGCCAGTAGTACCACAGGGGCCACAGCTGAAGCTTTCTTT.